The present TCR beta chain was sequenced within a study of cytomegalovirus exposure and HLA in healthy donors. About the research overall: The same platform as the 650 to 700 first-cohort repertoires was used for the 110 or so validation repertoires, a later analysis reported. Points from the study as a whole: Despite most TCR sequences being rare, some public TCRs occurred in many donors. Researchers catalogued around 150 TCR beta chains as cytomegalovirus-associated.

Germline CDR1 reads SGDLS; CDR2 reads YYNGEE. The V end was cut by 4 bases, the J end by 8 bases, with 18 bases between. The CDR3 loop spans 15 amino acids. Only in-frame clones appear in the TCRdb table, and some are missing; sequencing was by immunoSEQ multiplex PCR. Of around 200,000 clones in the sample, more than 65% were seen once. A note on this clone: Its antigen is still unknown.

The genes are TRBV9 and TRBJ1-4; tentatively, D is TRBD1 (5 bases). This TCR derives from a woman in her late teens or twenties in good health and CMV-seropositive. The material sequenced was PBMCs. This CDR3 reads CASSLGGGVWEKLFF. For the CDR3, the DNA is TGTGCCAGCAGCCTTGGTGGAGGGGTTTGGGAAAAACTGTTTTTT.